This passage covers 10 T cell receptor beta chains from one sample sequenced in a study of blood T cell repertoires in COVID-19. The protocol was immunoSEQ multiplex PCR, while the TCRdb copy is restricted to in-frame clones and leaves out a portion. The sample has 340,000 or so clones; about four fifths are singletons. Sequencing input: peripheral blood. The source of these receptors is a man in his thirties or forties with active or convalescent COVID-19.

The V gene is TRBV19, the J gene TRBJ2-1; 7 nucleotides align to TRBD1. Trimming at V came to 4 bases and at J to 8 bases, leaving 17 bases not matched to a gene. Per germline, CDR1 LNHDA and CDR2 SQIVND (reference sequence). There are 17 residues in the CDR3. As DNA, the CDR3 is TGTGCCAGTAGTACTCCCAGGGGGAACTCGATTGGCGATGAGCAGTTCTTC. It encodes CASSTPRGNSIGDEQFF.

The V and J genes are TRBV7-3 and TRBJ2-3; a possible D gene is TRBD2 (5 bases). V shed 4 bases and J shed 2 bases, with 13 bases lying between them. Germline V gene sequence: CDR1 SGHTA, CDR2 FQGTGA. CDR3 length: 15 residues. CDR3 sequence: CASSSRAVSTDTQYF. CDR3 bases: TGTGCCAGCAGCTCCCGAGCGGTCTCCACAGATACGCAGTATTTT. The full variable domain, completed using reference TRBV7-3 and TRBJ2-3, is GAGVSQTPSNKVTEKGKYVELRCDPISGHTALYWYRQSLGQGPEFLIYFQGTGAADDSGLPNDRFFAVRPEGSVSTLKIQRTERGDSAVYLCASSSRAVSTDTQYFGPGTRLTVL.

The chain couples TRBV18 to TRBJ2-6; D perhaps matches TRBD2 (5 bases). The germline V gene has CDR1 KGHSH and CDR2 LQKENI. V lost 4 bases and J 2 bases, leaving 9 bases between the germline ends. The CDR3 runs 15 residues. In DNA form, the CDR3 reads TGTGCCAGCTCACAAGAGGAGGCTGGGGCCAACGTCCTGACTTTC. Encoded protein: CASSQEEAGANVLTF.

This chain joins TRBV5-1 and TRBJ2-2; tentative D call: TRBD1 (6 bases). Germline CDR1 is SGHRS and CDR2 is YFSETQ. CDR3 length: 14 residues. The V end was cut by 5 bases, the J end by 7 bases, with 15 bases between. In DNA, the CDR3 is TGCGCCAGCAGTCCCGGACAGCTCGACGGGGAGCTGTTTTTT. It specifies CASSPGQLDGELFF. Drawing the rest from reference TRBV5-1 and TRBJ2-2, the complete variable domain is KAGVTQTPRYLIKTRGQQVTLSCSPISGHRSVSWYQQTPGQGLQFLFEYFSETQRNKGNFPGRFSGRQFSNSRSEMNVSTLELGDSALYLCASSPGQLDGELFFGEGSRLTVL.

V and J are TRBV27 and TRBJ2-3; 8 positions agree with TRBD2. V was pared by 8 bases and J by 5 bases, with 6 bases of the junction left unmatched. Germline assignment: CDR1 MNHEY and CDR2 SMNVEV (reference sequence). The length of the CDR3 is 13 residues. CDR3 DNA sequence: TGTGCCAGCTCCGGGGGGGCCAAAGATACGCAGTATTTT. Amino acid sequence: CASSGGAKDTQYF.

The rearrangement joins TRBV28 to TRBJ2-1, with 8 nucleotides matching TRBD1. This CDR3 is built from 13 residues. Germline V lookup: CDR1 MDHEN, CDR2 SYDVKM. V shed 3 bases, J shed 8 bases, and the junction held 3 bases outside the gene matches. The CDR3 nucleotides are TGTGCCAGCAGTTTGAACAGGGGGTATGAGCAGTTCTTC. It is translated as CASSLNRGYEQFF.

The genes are TRBV11-2 and TRBJ2-7; 8 bases fit TRBD2. The V gene end was trimmed by 5 bases and the J gene end by 3 bases; junction bases not matched to a gene: 6. Germline V gene sequence: CDR1 SGHAT, CDR2 FQNNGV. The CDR3 runs to 14 residues. The CDR3 nucleotides read TGTGCCAGCAGCGTACCGGGACTAGGCTACGAGCAGTACTTC. Its protein product is CASSVPGLGYEQYF.

The chain recombines TRBV19 with TRBJ1-2; D is possibly TRBD1 (5 bases). The CDR3 has 13 residues. Germline V lookup: CDR1 LNHDA, CDR2 SQIVND (reference sequence). The V end lost 2 bases, the J end lost 4 bases, and 8 bases lay between the germline ends. CDR3 in amino acids: CASSIPQGYGYTF. DNA for the CDR3: TGTGCCAGTAGTATACCTCAGGGCTATGGCTACACCTTC. Together with reference TRBV19 and TRBJ1-2, the CDR3 gives the full variable domain: DGGITQSPKYLFRKEGQNVTLSCEQNLNHDAMYWYRQDPGQGLRLIYYSQIVNDFQKGDIAEGYSVSREKKESFPLTVTSAQKNPTAFYLCASSIPQGYGYTFGSGTRLTVV.

This clone was seen a handful of times. V and J are TRBV7-9 and TRBJ2-7, with TRBD1 matching 11 bases. J was trimmed by 5 bases and V by 5 bases; bases with no gene match: 5. The CDR3 is 14 amino acids. Germline assignment: CDR1 SEHNR and CDR2 FQNEAQ (reference sequence). Here the CDR3 DNA reads TGTGCCAGCAGCACGCGGACAGGGGGCGACGAGCAGTACTTC. The encoded protein is CASSTRTGGDEQYF.

This chain uses TRBV7-3 with TRBJ2-1; the D gene is possibly TRBD2 (5 bases). The CDR3 totals 11 residues. In germline, CDR1 is SGHTA, CDR2 FQGTGA. V was pared by 9 bases and J by 5 bases, with 8 bases between. CDR3: CAREGNNEQFF. In nucleotides, the CDR3 is TGTGCCAGAGAGGGAAACAATGAGCAGTTCTTC.